This TCR beta chain comes out of a study of T cells in Graves' hyperthyroidism and ophthalmopathy. Template material for amplifying TCR beta CDR3 regions consisted of RNA transcripts. A set of HTBI primers served as the primers for a first-round RT-PCR of the TCR CDR3. MiXCR was run by TCRdb on the multiplex PCR reads, yielding one entry per CDR3 protein. The data contain about 500,000 distinct CDR3 sequences, roughly an eighth of them singletons. Study-wide points: Most thyroid clonotypes expanded above 0.001 were also detected in blood.

Germline V gene lookup returns CDR1 SGHDT and CDR2 YYEEEE. CDR3 size: 14 residues. V was pared by 2 bases and J by 6 bases, with 14 bases between. On this clonotype itself: Antigen unknown.

Patients were aged 18 to 65, had disease duration under 2 months, and had newly diagnosed hyperthyroidism. The diagnoses drew upon clinical symptoms, serum thyroxine and TRAb, thyroid ultrasound and orbital computed tomography. Isolation of PBMCs was performed on around 10 ml fresh peripheral blood. The origin of this receptor is a woman younger than 30 with Graves' hyperthyroidism. The rearrangement uses TRBV5-6 and TRBJ1-1; D is possibly TRBD1 (5 bases). Sequenced input: blood. Written as DNA, the CDR3 is TGTGCCAGCAGCTTTGGGGACGGGTGGTCTGAAGCTTTCTTT. It translates to CASSFGDGWSEAFF.